These T cell receptor beta chains were read from a single sample in a study of T cell responses to AZD1222 COVID-19 vaccine. Here immunoSEQ multiplex PCR was the method, and the copy in TCRdb shows in-frame clones only, minus some. The sample shows about 83,000 clones, 91% of them seen only once. Material: peripheral blood, obtained 28 days after the second AZD1222 dose. These receptor sequences come from an adult who received the AZD1222 COVID-19 vaccine. Both conserved end residues are trimmed from each CDR3.

TRBV5-1	13	TRBJ2-2	ASRKVAGDTGELF
TRBV5-4	15	TRBJ2-1	ASSLGGSSRTYNEQF
TRBV11-1	13	TRBJ2-3	ASSFTSGSTDTQY
TRBV19	12	TRBJ2-1	ASRGTSGRDEQF
TRBV4-2	12	TRBJ2-7	ASSQDWGSYEQY
TRBV19	14	TRBJ2-2	ASSRPDRVNTGELF
TRBV15	10	TRBJ1-2	ATSRSGRGYT
TRBV29-1	14	TRBJ2-3	SVEAPRAESTDTQY
TRBV20-1	9	TRBJ1-2	SASYNYGYT
TRBV7-2	12	TRBJ1-1	ASTRDRLFTEAF
TRBV5-1	12	TRBJ1-4	ASSLVEGDEKLF
TRBV4-2	13	TRBJ1-6	ASSQVSQGGSPLH
TRBV27	12	TRBJ2-7	ASSPRGIPYEQY
TRBV7-9	14	TRBJ2-5	ASSFQRLAGQETQY
TRBV5-1	13	TRBJ2-7	ASSPPGRTSYEQY
TRBV7-3	15	TRBJ2-2	ASSPGLAGGRTGELF
TRBV6-2/TRBV6-3	11	TRBJ1-2	ASSYATGDGYT
TRBV5-1	12	TRBJ1-3	ASSPGGSGNTIY
TRBV28	10	TRBJ2-2	ASSTVTGELF
TRBV9	16	TRBJ2-1	ASSVVWEGRSSYNEQF
TRBV24-1	13	TRBJ2-3	ATSDGTPSTDTQY
TRBV2	11	TRBJ1-2	ASSPEGSQRYT
TRBV11-2	11	TRBJ2-5	ASSFGGEETQY
TRBV7-9	15	TRBJ2-7	ASSFWPGLAANYEQY
TRBV28	13	TRBJ1-2	ASNLGTAINYGYT
TRBV7-9	9	TRBJ1-1	ASRIGGEAF
TRBV28	14	TRBJ2-3	ASISARGASTDTQY